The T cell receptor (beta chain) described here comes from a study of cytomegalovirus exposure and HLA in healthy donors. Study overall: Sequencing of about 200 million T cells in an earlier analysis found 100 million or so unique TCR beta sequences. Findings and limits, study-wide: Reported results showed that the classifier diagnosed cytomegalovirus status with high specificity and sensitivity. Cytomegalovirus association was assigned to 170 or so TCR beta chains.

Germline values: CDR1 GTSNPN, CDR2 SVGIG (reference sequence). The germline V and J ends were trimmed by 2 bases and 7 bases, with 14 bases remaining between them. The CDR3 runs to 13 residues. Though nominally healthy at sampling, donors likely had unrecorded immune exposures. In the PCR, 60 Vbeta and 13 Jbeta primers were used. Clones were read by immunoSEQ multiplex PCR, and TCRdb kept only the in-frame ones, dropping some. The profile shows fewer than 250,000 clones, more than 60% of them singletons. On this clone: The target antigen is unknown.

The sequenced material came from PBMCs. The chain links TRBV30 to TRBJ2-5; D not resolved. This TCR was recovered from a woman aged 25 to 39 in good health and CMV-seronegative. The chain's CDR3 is CAWSPNTEGTQYF. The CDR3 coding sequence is TGTGCCTGGAGTCCTAATACAGAAGGGACCCAGTACTTC.